These 32 T cell receptor beta chains came from one sample sequenced in a study of blood T cells in healthy people across ages. Through a sample-barcoded 5' primer and a J-beta primer mix, a second PCR was run for roughly 6 to 12 cycles. From the 5' RACE reads, TCRdb called clonotypes with MiXCR, one entry per CDR3 protein. The sample contains about 1.8 million distinct CDR3 sequences, less than 50% of which appear only once. Material: blood. The source is a woman in her 40s in good health.

This rearrangement joins TRBV12-3 or TRBV12-4 to TRBJ1-1, with D unresolved. V gave up 3 bases and J gave up 4 bases, with 15 bases separating them. The CDR3 extends over 15 amino acids. The CDR3 spells CASSFRRGLFTEAFF. CDR3 in DNA: TGTGCCAGCAGTTTTCGAAGAGGGCTGTTCACTGAAGCTTTCTTT.

V is TRBV6-1 and J is TRBJ1-6; no firm D call. Germline loops: CDR1 MNHNS, CDR2 SASEGT. V lost 4 bases, J lost 7 bases, and 11 bases lay in between. This CDR3 is 14 amino acids long. The CDR3 DNA sequence: TGTGCCAGCAGTGGAAGAAACAAGAATTCACCCCTCCACTTT. Translated: CASSGRNKNSPLHF.

There are a few counts of this clonotype. The V call is TRBV7-2, the J call TRBJ2-4; 11 nucleotides match TRBD2. CDR3 length: 15 amino acids. Germline V gene sequence: CDR1 SGHTA, CDR2 FQGNSA. V was clipped by 2 bases and J by 6 bases; unmatched bases: 3. The CDR3 nucleotides read TGTGCCAGCAGCTTAACCGGGACTAGCGGAAACATTCAGTACTTC. It codes for CASSLTGTSGNIQYF.

This clonotype was seen more than once but under ten times. The J gene is TRBJ2-7, the V gene TRBV15, with D possibly matching TRBD2 (6 bases). V was cut by 8 bases and J by 2 bases, with 10 bases left in between. The CDR3 totals 12 residues. Germline V CDR1 and CDR2: LNHNV, YYDKDF (reference sequence). The CDR3 DNA sequence: TGTGCCACCTCACGGACTACCTACGAGCAGTACTTC. Translation gives CATSRTTYEQYF. Filled out from reference TRBV15 and TRBJ2-7, the complete variable domain reads DAMVIQNPRYQVTQFGKPVTLSCSQTLNHNVMYWYQQKSSQAPKLLFHYYDKDFNNEADTPDNFQSRRPNTSFCFLDIRSPGLGDTAMYLCATSRTTYEQYFGPGTRLTVT.

A few counts support this clonotype. This chain joins TRBV29-1 and TRBJ2-3; no clear D. The germline gives CDR1 SQVTM, CDR2 ANQGSEA. CDR3 length: 14 amino acids. The ends were cut back, 8 bases at V and 2 bases at J, with 17 bases in the middle. The CDR3 region has the DNA TGCAGCACGAGATTAGCTCTATTCACAGATACGCAGTATTTT. It translates to CSTRLALFTDTQYF.

This clonotype was seen a handful of times. The chain combines TRBV7-9 with TRBJ2-1, with TRBD2 matching 8 bases. There are 16 residues in the CDR3. CDR1 SEHNR and CDR2 FQNEAQ come from the germline V gene (reference sequence). After removal of 5 bases from V and 4 bases from J, the junction contained 10 bases not matched to a gene. This chain's CDR3 is CASSPSSGGPYNEQFF. The DNA of the CDR3 is TGTGCCAGCAGCCCATCCAGCGGGGGCCCTTACAATGAGCAGTTCTTC.

The chain couples TRBV18 to TRBJ2-7; TRBD1 matches at 7 bases. V lost 3 bases to trimming and J lost 0 bases; unmatched junction nucleotides: 8. Germline CDR1 and CDR2: KGHSH and LQKENI. The CDR3 covers 16 residues. The CDR3 sequence: CASSPSGTADSYEQYF. The CDR3 nucleotides are TGTGCCAGCTCACCCTCCGGGACAGCCGACTCCTACGAGCAGTACTTC.

This chain joins TRBV6-5 and TRBJ2-1, with 8 nucleotides matching TRBD2. The CDR3 spans 15 residues. The germline CDR1 and CDR2 sequences are MNHEY and SVGAGI. The trim removed 2 bases at V and 8 bases at J, leaving 8 bases unmatched. Written as DNA, the CDR3 is TGTGCCAGCAGTTACACCTTAGCGGGGTACGATGAGCAGTTCTTC. Translating gives CASSYTLAGYDEQFF.

The chain recombines TRBV28 with TRBJ2-5; D gene uncertain. Germline V gene data show CDR1 as MDHEN and CDR2 as SYDVKM. This CDR3 is built from 17 residues. The V end was cut by 6 bases, the J end by 1 base, with 21 bases between. CDR3 in DNA: TGTGCCAGCAGCGAGAGGAAATTTTGGCAAGTCCAAGAGACCCAGTACTTC. Protein product: CASSERKFWQVQETQYF.

This clonotype showed up just a few times. The rearrangement links TRBV27 to TRBJ2-4; D is unclear. The DNA end is a closer match to TRBJ2-7, so the J assignment may be wrong. Looked up from germline, CDR1 is MNHEY and CDR2 is SMNVEV (reference sequence). The CDR3 loop spans 12 amino acids. CDR3 nucleotides: TGTGCCACCAAAACTGTTTGGAACGAGCAGTACTTC. It codes for CATKTVWNEQYF.

Turning to this clonotype: One end of the junction is discordant with germline, which a read error may explain. The rearrangement uses TRBV24-1 and TRBJ2-3; 8 nucleotides match TRBD1. In germline, CDR1 is KGHDR, CDR2 SFDVKD. CDR3 length equals 13 residues. CDR3 bases: TGTGCCACCAGTGGGACAGGGACAGGTACGCAGTATTTT. It codes for CATSGTGTGTQYF.

V is TRBV24-1 and J is TRBJ2-1; 9 bases are a match to TRBD2. The V segment lost 4 bases and the J segment 2 bases; nucleotides outside the gene matches: 5. The CDR3 contains 16 residues. Germline CDR1 KGHDR, CDR2 SFDVKD. CDR3 nucleotide sequence: TGTGCCACCAGTGACCGAAGCGGGGGGCCCTACAATGAGCAGTTCTTC. Protein sequence: CATSDRSGGPYNEQFF.

This clonotype has just a few counts. This chain connects TRBV27 to TRBJ2-7, with D unresolved. Germline loops: CDR1 MNHEY, CDR2 SMNVEV (reference sequence). The CDR3 consists of 15 residues. The germline V and J ends were trimmed by 3 bases and 11 bases, with 23 bases remaining between them. The CDR3 sequence is CASSFDIDPLRVEYF. The CDR3 DNA reads as TGTGCCAGCAGTTTCGACATCGACCCCCTACGAGTAGAGTACTTC.

The chain joins TRBV2 to TRBJ2-7; 7 nucleotides align to TRBD2. There are 14 residues in the CDR3. Germline trimming cut 3 bases from V and 5 bases from J; bases unmatched to any gene: 7. Germline V gives CDR1 SNHLY, CDR2 FYNNEI. The CDR3 is CASSESGGGHEQYF. The DNA of the CDR3 is TGTGCCAGCAGTGAGTCGGGGGGTGGTCACGAGCAGTACTTC.

This sequence joins TRBV6-1 and TRBJ2-5; a possible D gene is TRBD2 (6 bases). Trimming pared 8 bases from V and 7 bases from J, leaving 17 bases between. The CDR3 consists of 13 residues. Germline values: CDR1 MNHNS, CDR2 SASEGT. This CDR3 is CASDGKGGATQYF. CDR3 DNA: TGTGCCAGCGATGGGAAAGGAGGGGCGACCCAGTACTTC.

V gene TRBV28 combines with J gene TRBJ2-1; TRBD2 matches 7 bases. This CDR3 has 16 amino acids. Trimming took 3 bases from V and 0 from J; bases not matched to a gene: 5. Germline assignment: CDR1 MDHEN and CDR2 SYDVKM. CDR3 region: CASSFAGGSSYNEQFF. The CDR3 nucleotides are TGTGCCAGCAGTTTCGCCGGGGGGAGCTCCTACAATGAGCAGTTCTTC.

This chain joins TRBV24-1 and TRBJ2-1; D remains ambiguous. The V end was cut by 1 base, the J end by 6 bases, with 3 bases between. From germline, CDR1 is KGHDR and CDR2 SFDVKD. The CDR3 length is 12 residues. In DNA form, the CDR3 reads TGTGCCACCAGTGATTTAGTCAATGAGCAGTTCTTC. Its translation is CATSDLVNEQFF.

Points on this clonotype: Germline and junction disagree at one end, which may indicate a read error. V is TRBV28 and J is TRBJ1-6; a possible D gene is TRBD1 (6 bases). The germline gives CDR1 MDHEN, CDR2 SYDVKM. The CDR3 runs 14 residues. The CDR3 bases are TGTGCCAGCAGTCTATGGACAGAGTATTCACCCCTCCACTTT. Amino acid sequence: CASSLWTEYSPLHF.

This chain joins TRBV7-9 and TRBJ2-3, with D perhaps given as TRBD1 or TRBD2 (5 bases each). The length of the CDR3 is 17 residues. With 6 bases removed from V and 2 bases from J, the gap between germline ends came to 21 bases. Germline V gene sequence: CDR1 SEHNR, CDR2 FQNEAQ (reference sequence). The CDR3 coding sequence is TGTGCCAGCAGTGAGAAGGGACGGCCGGTAAACACAGATACGCAGTATTTT. It is translated as CASSEKGRPVNTDTQYF.

The chain links TRBV5-6 to TRBJ1-6, with 9 nucleotides matching TRBD1. The germline V gene has CDR1 SGHDT and CDR2 YYEEEE. Germline trimming cut 3 bases from V and 12 bases from J; bases unmatched to any gene: 7. This CDR3 contains 14 residues. CDR3 loop: CASSSLGQGRPLHF. DNA of the CDR3: TGTGCCAGCAGCTCCCTCGGACAGGGGAGACCCCTCCACTTT.

This rearrangement joins TRBV12-3 or TRBV12-4 to TRBJ1-5; D possibly corresponds to TRBD1 (6 bases). The CDR3 is made up of 16 amino acids. Trimming shortened V by 2 bases and J by 2 bases, and 13 bases separated the two germline ends. CDR3 sequence reads: CASSLSSRGRNQPQHF. Here the CDR3 DNA reads TGTGCCAGCAGTTTAAGTTCCAGGGGACGCAATCAGCCCCAGCATTTT.

The chain carries TRBV29-1 and TRBJ1-2, with TRBD1 identical over 7 bases. Germline values: CDR1 SQVTM, CDR2 ANQGSEA. The CDR3 has 14 amino acids. The J segment lost 0 bases and the V segment lost 4 bases, leaving 5 bases of the junction unmatched. The CDR3 region is CSVVGGTANYGYTF. The CDR3 DNA follows: TGCAGCGTTGTCGGGGGGACAGCTAACTATGGCTACACCTTC.

This rearrangement joins TRBV6-2 or TRBV6-3 to TRBJ2-7, with D possibly TRBD2 on 5 matching bases. The CDR3 extends over 15 amino acids. Germline CDR1 MNHEY, CDR2 SVGEGT. Between the trimmed V and J ends, which lost 6 bases and 3 bases, there was a span of 18 bases. For the CDR3, the DNA is TGTGCCAGCAGCCGACCCGGGGAAAGGGTCTACGAGCAGTACTTC. This sequence encodes CASSRPGERVYEQYF.

This clonotype was picked up a small number of times. The J gene is TRBJ2-7, the V gene TRBV7-2; TRBD1 aligns across 7 bases. The length of the CDR3 is 16 residues. The J segment lost 1 base and the V segment lost 1 base, leaving 7 bases of the junction unmatched. From germline, CDR1 is SGHTA and CDR2 FQGNSA. CDR3 bases: TGTGCCAGCAGCTTAGACCACAGGGGTCGTTCCTACGAGCAGTACTTC. Translated: CASSLDHRGRSYEQYF.

This rearrangement joins TRBV6-5 to TRBJ2-4; the match to TRBD2 covers 7 bases. Losses at the gene ends were 2 bases for V and 0 bases for J; bases not matched to a gene: 10. The CDR3 is 18 residues long. Per germline, CDR1 MNHEY and CDR2 SVGAGI. CDR3: CASSYTREGILAKNIQYF. The CDR3, as DNA: TGTGCCAGCAGTTACACGAGGGAGGGGATTTTAGCCAAAAACATTCAGTACTTC.

The chain recombines TRBV4-2 with TRBJ1-6; possible D gene TRBD1, 5 bases. CDR1 is LGHNA and CDR2 is YNFKEQ in the germline V gene. This CDR3 contains 15 residues. V was shortened by 3 bases and J by 5 bases, with 11 bases between the two germline ends. CDR3 DNA sequence: TGTGCCAGCAGCCAGGGGGACCCGAATAATTCACCCCTCCACTTT. It yields the protein CASSQGDPNNSPLHF.

As to this clonotype: This may stem from a read error, because a much larger clone lies one nucleotide away. The CDR3 reads CSASTMIQRGETQFF. The DNA of the CDR3 is TGCAGTGCTAGTACGATGATACAGCGAGGGGAGACCCAGTTCTTC. V is TRBV20-1 and J is TRBJ2-1, with D perhaps given as TRBD1 or TRBD2 (5 bases each). The V end lost 3 bases, the J end lost 13 bases, and 25 bases lay between the germline ends. Germline-derived CDR1 and CDR2 are DFQATT and SNEGSKA (reference sequence). This CDR3 contains 15 residues.

The chain links TRBV7-9 to TRBJ1-2, with 9 bases that match TRBD1. This CDR3 spans 14 amino acids. Per the germline V gene, CDR1 is SEHNR and CDR2 is FQNEAQ (reference sequence). V was pared by 7 bases and J by 1 base, with 4 bases of the junction left unmatched. The CDR3 DNA is TGTGCCAGCACCCGGGACAGGGATAACTATGGCTACACCTTC. Amino acids: CASTRDRDNYGYTF.

The rearrangement uses TRBV20-1 and TRBJ1-4; 8 bases line up with TRBD1. The CDR3 length is 13 residues. V shed 7 bases, J shed 6 bases, and the junction held 7 bases outside the gene matches. Germline loops: CDR1 DFQATT, CDR2 SNEGSKA (reference sequence). The DNA for the CDR3 is TGCAGTGTTCAGGACAGGGACGATGAAAAACTGTTTTTT. Protein: CSVQDRDDEKLFF.

This chain links TRBV13 with TRBJ2-3, with TRBD2 matching 7 bases. The germline gives CDR1 PRHDT, CDR2 FYEKMQ (reference sequence). This CDR3 has 16 residues. J was trimmed by 3 bases and V by 0 bases; bases with no gene match: 6. CDR3 nucleotides: TGTGCCAGCAGCTTAGGATGGGAGGGAAGGACAGATACGCAGTATTTT. Translated: CASSLGWEGRTDTQYF.

This clonotype was detected a few times. The chain carries TRBV6-5 and TRBJ2-7; D possibly corresponds to TRBD2 (6 bases). Germline V gene lookup returns CDR1 MNHEY and CDR2 SVGAGI. The CDR3 spans 15 residues. Trimming took off 1 base at V and 1 base at J, with 11 bases between the two ends. In DNA form, the CDR3 reads TGTGCCAGCAGTTACTGGGGAGGTGGATCCTACGAGCAGTACTTC. Residues: CASSYWGGGSYEQYF.

The chain employs TRBV9 and TRBJ2-3, with no clear D. Germline CDR1 is SGDLS and CDR2 is YYNGEE. Deletions cut 1 base from V and 2 bases from J, with 11 bases between. The CDR3 consists of 15 residues. The CDR3, as DNA: TGTGCCAGCAGCGTATATGGGCAGACCACAGATACGCAGTATTTT. This encodes CASSVYGQTTDTQYF.